In its sample, the clone carrying this T cell receptor (beta chain) was seen a few times. Its antigen is not identified. The data derive from a study of immune evolution from preneoplasia to lung adenocarcinoma. Notes on the study in general: Top clone frequencies peaked in normal lung, apparently declining through invasive adenocarcinoma.

The table came from immunoSEQ multiplex PCR; TCRdb's copy has only in-frame clones and leaves some out. Altogether 5,500 or so clones are present, around 77% being singletons, with the ten largest covering 13% to 15%. From germline, CDR1 is MGHDK and CDR2 SYGVNS. Trimming pared 8 bases from V and 10 bases from J, leaving 15 bases between. CDR3 length: 12 residues. The receptor comes from a person aged 50-75 years with lung adenocarcinoma. The sequenced sample was FFPE normal lung tissue adjacent to the tumor. The chain carries TRBV25-1 and TRBJ2-1; D call uncertain. As DNA, the CDR3 is TGTGCCAGCGAACCTGGGATCGGGGAGCAGTTCTTC. As protein: CASEPGIGEQFF.